This T cell receptor beta chain was sequenced for a study of sequential checkpoint blockade in melanoma. As for the study in general: Patients were randomized 1:1 to nivolumab-then-ipilimumab or ipilimumab-then-nivolumab first-line. Each arm's sequence ended with maintenance nivolumab.

The method was immunoSEQ multiplex PCR; TCRdb's version includes in-frame clones alone and lacks a portion of them. The sample lists about 20,000 clones, around two thirds occurring once. There are a few counts of this clone. Treatment indicated: randomized to nivolumab then ipilimumab (arm A) or the reverse (arm B). Patients had received no earlier DNA-damaging chemotherapy. The sample in question was CD8+ T cells sorted from blood (inferred from file names), obtained from a patient given nivolumab and ipilimumab in sequence. This sequence was found in a human donor with melanoma.

The CDR3 coding sequence is TGTGCCAGTAGTATGGGACAGTACAATGAGCAGTTCTTC. Protein sequence: CASSMGQYNEQFF. V gene TRBV19 combines with J gene TRBJ2-1; 7 bases fit TRBD1. This CDR3 spans 13 amino acids. After removal of 3 bases from V and 4 bases from J, the junction contained 0 bases not matched to a gene. Looked up from germline, CDR1 is LNHDA and CDR2 is SQIVND (reference sequence).